The 23 T cell receptor beta chains below all came from one sample that was sequenced in a study of blood T cell repertoires in COVID-19. Method: immunoSEQ multiplex PCR; TCRdb's copy keeps in-frame clones and lacks some. The sample has some 490,000 clones, 75% to 90% seen once; the top ten hold roughly 8.5%. Sequencing was carried out using PBMCs or T cells enriched from blood (not recorded which). Receptor source: an older woman who had recovered from COVID-19.

J is TRBJ1-2 and V is TRBV21-1; the table's D call, TRBD1, was not checked against the DNA. TRBV21-1 constitutes a pseudogene. This CDR3 contains 15 residues. CDR3 sequence: CASSNRDMGVWGYTF. In nucleotides, the CDR3 is TGTGCCAGCAGCAACCGGGACATGGGGGTGTGGGGCTACACCTTC.

The chain carries TRBV10-3 and TRBJ1-1; D is possibly TRBD1 (5 bases). Trimming took 11 bases from V and 0 from J, leaving 16 bases between them. Germline V lookup: CDR1 ENHRY, CDR2 SYGVKD. CDR3 length: 14 amino acids. The CDR3 region is CAARGSGMNTEAFF. CDR3 sequence (DNA): TGTGCCGCCCGGGGGTCAGGGATGAACACTGAAGCTTTCTTT.

The chain links TRBV5-1 to TRBJ1-2; 7 positions match TRBD1. From germline, CDR1 is SGHRS and CDR2 YFSETQ. The CDR3 is 17 residues long. The ends lost 0 bases at V and 2 bases at J; junction bases unmatched: 10. DNA for the CDR3: TGCGCCAGCAGCTTGGTGGTTCTGGGACAGCCGAACTATGGCTACACCTTC. It codes for CASSLVVLGQPNYGYTF.

The chain carries TRBV10-3 and TRBJ2-2; possibly TRBD1 for D (6 bases). Per the germline V gene, CDR1 is ENHRY and CDR2 is SYGVKD. Trimming removed 7 bases at V and 5 bases at J, with 8 bases between. The CDR3 contains 12 residues. DNA of the CDR3: TGTGCCATCACAGACAGGACCGGGGAGCTGTTTTTT. Protein: CAITDRTGELFF.

V gene TRBV19 combines with J gene TRBJ1-1; D may be TRBD1 (5 bases). Trimming shortened V by 2 bases and J by 1 base, and 8 bases separated the two germline ends. Germline V gene lookup returns CDR1 LNHDA and CDR2 SQIVND (reference sequence). The CDR3 runs to 14 residues. CDR3 amino acids: CASSIQGRNTEAFF. DNA for the CDR3: TGTGCCAGTAGTATACAGGGTAGGAACACTGAAGCTTTCTTT.

This clone showed up just once. V and J are TRBV24-1 and TRBJ1-2; TRBD1 matches at 8 bases. J was trimmed by 9 bases and V by 3 bases; bases with no gene match: 11. Germline values: CDR1 KGHDR, CDR2 SFDVKD. There are 15 residues in the CDR3. CDR3 bases: TGTGCCACCAGTGATCCCGGACAGGGTCCAGGGCGCTACACCTTC. Amino acids: CATSDPGQGPGRYTF.

Here the CDR3 DNA reads TGTGCCAGCAGTGCCTTGACAGGGAGTAACTATGGCTACACCTTC. Translated, it gives CASSALTGSNYGYTF. The gene calls are TRBV6-4 and TRBJ1-2, with 7 positions matching TRBD1. CDR1 and CDR2 (germline): MRHNA, SNTAGT. V lost 4 bases to trimming and J lost 1 base; unmatched junction nucleotides: 6. The CDR3 is 15 amino acids.

This chain uses TRBV21-1 with TRBJ1-2. TRBV21-1 is given as a pseudogene. The CDR3 is 13 amino acids. CDR3 sequence reads: CASSRPRGYGYTF. The DNA for the CDR3 is TGTGCCAGCAGCAGGCCCCGGGGGTATGGCTACACCTTC.

The chain links TRBV5-5 to TRBJ2-3; D is uncertain. The V end was cut by 0 bases, the J end by 11 bases, with 13 bases between. The CDR3 runs to 13 residues. CDR1 and CDR2 (germline): SGHKS, YYEKEE (reference sequence). CDR3 in DNA: TGTGCCAGCAGCTTGGTATCTGAACGACTGCAGTATTTT. Translating it yields CASSLVSERLQYF. Supplemented by reference TRBV5-5 and TRBJ2-3, the full variable domain reads DAGVTQSPTHLIKTRGQQVTLRCSPISGHKSVSWYQQVLGQGPQFIFQYYEKEERGRGNFPDRFSARQFPNYSSELNVNALLLGDSALYLCASSLVSERLQYFGPGTRLTVL.

As for this clone: Other nucleotide sequences from this sample produce the same CDR3. V gene TRBV19 combines with J gene TRBJ2-3; weak D call: TRBD1 (6 bases). Deletions cut 0 bases from V and 3 bases from J, with 7 bases between. The CDR3 is made up of 14 amino acids. Per the germline V gene, CDR1 is LNHDA and CDR2 is SQIVND (reference sequence). CDR3: CASSIDRGTDTQYF. Written as DNA, the CDR3 is TGTGCCAGTAGTATAGACAGGGGTACAGATACGCAGTATTTT.

In its sample, this clone was seen once. The rearrangement links TRBV3-1 (or the pseudogene TRBV3-2) to TRBJ1-4, with 9 positions matching TRBD1. This CDR3 is 14 amino acids long. V lost 4 bases, J lost 7 bases, and 4 bases stayed unmatched. Germline CDR1 LGHDT, CDR2 YNNKEL (reference sequence). CDR3 loop: CASSPDRGTEKLFF. The CDR3 bases are TGTGCCAGCAGCCCGGACAGGGGAACTGAAAAACTGTTTTTT.

This chain joins TRBV11-2 and TRBJ2-6; possibly TRBD2 for D (7 bases). This CDR3 region has 15 residues. V gave up 3 bases and J gave up 13 bases, with 19 bases separating them. In germline, CDR1 is SGHAT, CDR2 FQNNGV. The DNA for the CDR3 is TGTGCCAGCAGCTTTACTGGGGGGCTGGGGGGGGTCCTGACTTTC. This sequence encodes CASSFTGGLGGVLTF.

This chain links TRBV19 with TRBJ1-5; possible D gene TRBD1, 5 bases. Germline CDR1 is LNHDA and CDR2 is SQIVND (reference sequence). The CDR3 covers 16 residues. Deletions cut 5 bases from V and 4 bases from J, with 18 bases between. CDR3 coding DNA: TGTGCCAGTAGTGTTACAGGCTCCCCCATGAATCAGCCCCAGCATTTT. Translating it yields CASSVTGSPMNQPQHF.

This chain links TRBV30 with TRBJ2-7, with 9 bases identical to TRBD1. Per the germline V gene, CDR1 is GTSNPN and CDR2 is SVGIG (reference sequence). Unmatched junction bases numbered 9, after V lost 3 bases and J lost 3 bases. This CDR3 spans 15 amino acids. For the CDR3, the DNA is TGTGCCTGGAGCGGAGCCGGGACAGGGCTCTACGAGCAGTACTTC. Protein: CAWSGAGTGLYEQYF. Full variable domain (remainder filled in from reference TRBV30 and TRBJ2-7): SQTIHQWPATLVQPVGSPLSLECTVEGTSNPNLYWYRQAAGRGLQLLFYSVGIGQISSEVPQNLSASRPQDRQFILSSKKLLLSDSGFYLCAWSGAGTGLYEQYFGPGTRLTVT.

This rearrangement joins TRBV6-6 to TRBJ2-2; tentative D call: TRBD2 (6 bases). V shed 4 bases and J shed 0 bases, with 9 bases lying between them. The CDR3 covers 15 residues. Germline CDR1 MNHNY, CDR2 SVGAGI (reference sequence). The CDR3: CASSWGGANTGELFF. The DNA for the CDR3 is TGTGCCAGCAGTTGGGGAGGTGCGAACACCGGGGAGCTGTTTTTT.

In DNA, the CDR3 is TGTGCCAGCAGCCCAGCGGGGTCATTCAATGAGCAGTTCTTC. This encodes CASSPAGSFNEQFF. The chain combines TRBV7-2 with TRBJ2-1, with 7 bases matching TRBD2. The CDR3 runs 14 residues. The V gene end was trimmed by 5 bases and the J gene end by 6 bases; junction bases not matched to a gene: 7. The germline V gene encodes CDR1 SGHTA and CDR2 FQGNSA.

The chain is built from TRBV19 and TRBJ2-3, with D perhaps TRBD2 (6 bases). CDR1 LNHDA and CDR2 SQIVND come from the germline V gene (reference sequence). Trimming pared 7 bases from V and 2 bases from J, leaving 25 bases between. This CDR3 region has 18 residues. In DNA form, the CDR3 reads TGTGCCAGTACCGCGGGCCGAAGGAGGGGTAACTCCACAGATACGCAGTATTTT. Its protein is CASTAGRRRGNSTDTQYF.

The rearrangement joins TRBV4-1 to TRBJ1-6; the D gene is possibly TRBD1 (5 bases). CDR3 size: 16 residues. The V end lost 3 bases, the J end lost 4 bases, and 13 bases lay between the germline ends. Germline V gene data show CDR1 as MGHRA and CDR2 as YSYEKL. The CDR3 nucleotides read TGCGCCAGCAGCCAGCTCGGGGGTTTTTATAATTCACCCCTCCACTTT. Protein product: CASSQLGGFYNSPLHF.

The chain uses TRBV4-1 and TRBJ1-4; D remains unclear. With 5 bases removed from V and 0 bases from J, the gap between germline ends came to 7 bases. Germline-derived CDR1 and CDR2 are MGHRA and YSYEKL. This CDR3 comprises 14 residues. This chain's CDR3 is CASSVYSTNEKLFF. In nucleotides, the CDR3 is TGCGCCAGCAGCGTGTACTCAACTAATGAAAAACTGTTTTTT.

About this clone: The sample has other DNA sequences that encode this CDR3 too. V gene TRBV2 combines with J gene TRBJ1-1; possible D gene TRBD1, 6 bases. Germline assignment: CDR1 SNHLY and CDR2 FYNNEI. CDR3 size: 13 residues. V dropped 4 bases and J dropped 1 base, with 7 bases sitting between them. The CDR3 spells CASSVQGNTEAFF. In DNA, the CDR3 is TGTGCCAGCAGTGTACAGGGGAACACTGAAGCTTTCTTT.

This sequence joins TRBV5-8 and TRBJ1-1, with a possible D match to TRBD1 (6 bases). The germline V gene encodes CDR1 SGHTS and CDR2 YDEGEE. The ends were cut back, 4 bases at V and 2 bases at J, with 18 bases in the middle. The CDR3 length is 16 residues. The CDR3 region is CASSLPRGRGNTEAFF. DNA for the CDR3: TGTGCCAGCAGCCTACCCAGGGGCCGAGGTAACACTGAAGCTTTCTTT.

On this clone: The sample has other DNA sequences that encode this CDR3 too. The chain is built from TRBV5-6 and TRBJ1-2; maybe TRBD1 (5 bases). Trimming shortened V by 0 bases and J by 4 bases, and 10 bases separated the two germline ends. Germline V gene data show CDR1 as SGHDT and CDR2 as YYEEEE. The CDR3 sequence is 14 residues long. CDR3: CASSLVEGVYGYTF. CDR3 in DNA: TGTGCCAGCAGCTTGGTAGAAGGGGTCTATGGCTACACCTTC.

V and J are TRBV7-9 and TRBJ2-7, with TRBD1 matching over 12 bases. Trimming cost V 6 bases and J 7 bases; bases outside gene matches: 7. CDR3 length equals 14 residues. Per the germline V gene, CDR1 is SEHNR and CDR2 is FQNEAQ (reference sequence). CDR3 bases: TGTGCCAGCAGTCCCGGGACAGGGGGCCGGGAGCAGTACTTC. Amino acids: CASSPGTGGREQYF.